This T cell receptor beta chain stems from a study of blood T cell repertoires in COVID-19. About the research overall: The United States, Italy and Spain were the sources of the acute and convalescent COVID-19 samples. The cDNA or gDNA used as material had been derived from T cells, B-cell-depleted T cells, or PBMCs.

As originally analysed: Amplified reference gene primers provided the basis for estimating nucleated cell counts. Produced via immunoSEQ multiplex PCR; TCRdb's table is partial and in-frame only. V and J calls plus clone size are reproduced from that table; the DNA served to infer D and trimming. The repertoire holds 130,000 to 150,000 clones, with about nine tenths as singletons. Trimming left V 0 bases short and J 3 bases short, with 8 bases between. CDR1 SQVTM and CDR2 ANQGSEA come from the germline V gene. This CDR3 has 13 amino acids. The specimen was peripheral blood. This chain connects TRBV29-1 to TRBJ2-5; weak D call: TRBD2 (5 bases). The TCR sequence derives from a human donor in a cohort sampled during active COVID-19. CDR3 sequence reads: CSVEENGKETQYF. DNA of the CDR3: TGCAGCGTTGAAGAAAACGGGAAAGAGACCCAGTACTTC.